This passage covers 3 T cell receptor beta chains from one sample sequenced in a study of OX40 agonist ivuxolimab in advanced cancers. TCRdb's table, derived via immunoSEQ multiplex PCR, lists solely in-frame clones and lacks some. The sample consists of tens of thousands of clones, 85% of them appearing once. The sequencing here drew on CD4+ or CD8+ T cells sorted from blood, taken in a trial of the OX40 agonist ivuxolimab. The receptors here all came from an adult with an advanced solid tumor such as melanoma, head and neck, liver or kidney cancer.

The rearrangement links TRBV30 to TRBJ1-6; a weak D match, TRBD1 (5 bases). The CDR3 runs 15 residues. Trimming left V 3 bases short and J 6 bases short, with 15 bases between. Germline values: CDR1 GTSNPN, CDR2 SVGIG (reference sequence). The CDR3 nucleotides are TGTGCCTGGAGACCTCCGGACACAAGTAATTCACCCCTCCACTTT. Translating gives CAWRPPDTSNSPLHF.

The chain employs TRBV2 and TRBJ1-4; the D is unclear. The germline V gene has CDR1 SNHLY and CDR2 FYNNEI. This CDR3 region has 15 residues. Trimming took off 4 bases at V and 5 bases at J, with 14 bases between the two ends. CDR3 nucleotides: TGTGCCAGCAGTGGCCTTGAACGGCCAAATGAAAAACTGTTTTTT. Residues: CASSGLERPNEKLFF.

The rearrangement links TRBV6-5 to TRBJ2-6, with D perhaps matching TRBD1 (6 bases). Per germline, CDR1 MNHEY and CDR2 SVGAGI. The CDR3 totals 15 residues. The ends were cut back, 2 bases at V and 1 base at J, with 6 bases in the middle. CDR3 protein: CASSYRGSGANVLTF. The CDR3 DNA reads as TGTGCCAGCAGTTACAGGGGGTCTGGGGCCAACGTCCTGACTTTC.